The rows below give T cell receptor beta chains drawn from one sample of a study of blood T cell repertoires in COVID-19. Measured with immunoSEQ multiplex PCR; TCRdb has only the in-frame clones, and not every one. The repertoire has 200,000 or so clones, more than 65% of them found once; the top ten carry around 13%. The specimen was peripheral blood. The receptors come from a human donor in a cohort sampled during active COVID-19. The CDR3 runs from the conserved cysteine through the conserved F or W. A D gene is named only where the DNA matches it firmly. Clone size is shown for a subset of rows, as once, few, many or a class of expanded clone.

TRBV7-8	TRBJ2-6	TRBD2	-	CASSLLGQGGLAGGLPGANVLTF	TGTGCCAGCAGCCTATTGGGACAGGGGGGACTAGCGGGAGGTTTGCCCGGGGCCAACGTCCTGACTTTC
TRBV10-1	TRBJ2-3	-	-	CASSESGPGTDTQYF	TGCGCCAGCAGTGAGTCGGGCCCGGGGACAGATACGCAGTATTTT
TRBV11-2	TRBJ1-4	TRBD1	-	CASSQRTGGAPEKLFF	TGTGCCAGCAGCCAAAGGACAGGGGGCGCACCTGAAAAACTGTTTTTT
TRBV12-5	TRBJ2-5	-	-	CASGLGAGYETQYF	TGTGCTAGTGGCCTGGGTGCGGGTTATGAGACCCAGTACTTC
TRBV10-1	TRBJ2-7	-	once	CASSEYRADEQYF	TGCGCCAGCAGTGAGTACAGGGCCGACGAGCAGTACTTC
TRBV3-1/TRBV3-2	TRBJ2-1	TRBD2	few	CASSQGLARNNEQFF	TGTGCCAGCAGCCAAGGACTAGCTAGAAACAATGAGCAGTTCTTC
TRBV5-1	TRBJ2-7	TRBD2	-	CASSPRAGRSSYEQYF	TGCGCCAGCAGCCCACGAGCGGGGAGGAGCTCCTACGAGCAGTACTTC
TRBV6-5	TRBJ1-4	TRBD1	-	CASSYRRQGWEKLFF	TGTGCCAGCAGTTACAGGAGACAGGGGTGGGAAAAACTGTTTTTT
TRBV19	TRBJ2-5	TRBD2	-	CASSIRGSGSRETQYF	TGTGCCAGTAGTATAAGGGGTAGCGGGAGCCGGGAGACCCAGTACTTC
TRBV27	TRBJ2-7	-	many	CASSPRDFSSYEQYF	TGTGCCAGCAGTCCCAGGGACTTCTCTTCCTACGAGCAGTACTTC
TRBV7-9	TRBJ1-6	-	-	CASSLSGGMGSPLHF	TGTGCCAGCAGCTTATCGGGAGGCATGGGTTCACCCCTCCACTTT
TRBV11-2	TRBJ2-4	-	-	CASSLVSGENIQYF	TGTGCCAGCAGCTTAGTTTCGGGGGAAAACATTCAGTACTTC
TRBV21-1	TRBJ2-3	-	-	CASAQGSHPCTDTQYF	TGTGCCAGCGCCCAAGGGAGTCACCCATGCACAGATACGCAGTATTTT
TRBV7-8	TRBJ2-7	-	-	CASSRTRALTYEQYF	TGTGCCAGCAGCCGCACTAGGGCCCTAACCTACGAGCAGTACTTC
TRBV7-2	TRBJ2-3	TRBD1	-	CASSLASRTGGTDTQYF	TGTGCCAGCAGCTTAGCAAGTAGGACAGGGGGCACAGATACGCAGTATTTT
TRBV6-2/TRBV6-3	TRBJ2-7	-	-	CASSYSRTLSYEQYF	TGTGCCAGCAGTTACTCGAGGACACTAAGCTACGAGCAGTACTTC
TRBV18	TRBJ2-4	TRBD1	-	CASSPPQGEAKNIQYF	TGTGCCAGCTCACCACCGCAGGGGGAGGCCAAAAACATTCAGTACTTC
TRBV9	TRBJ2-2	TRBD1	-	CASSIRDSLAANTGELFF	TGTGCCAGCAGCATCCGGGACAGCTTAGCTGCGAACACCGGGGAGCTGTTTTTT
TRBV4-1	TRBJ2-4	-	-	CASSPGGHPAKNIQYF	TGCGCCAGCAGCCCCGGGGGGCACCCAGCCAAAAACATTCAGTACTTC
TRBV5-4	TRBJ2-7	-	few	CASSSRSPSSEQYF	TGTGCCAGCAGCTCCCGGTCCCCTTCATCCGAGCAGTACTTC
TRBV18	TRBJ2-7	-	-	CASSPLGTNYEQYF	TGTGCCAGCTCACCACTGGGCACCAACTACGAGCAGTACTTC
TRBV2	TRBJ1-1	TRBD1	-	CASSRQGNTEAFF	TGTGCCAGCAGTAGACAGGGGAACACTGAAGCTTTCTTT
TRBV6-1	TRBJ1-4	-	-	CASSEGATNEKLFF	TGTGCCAGCAGTGAAGGAGCAACTAATGAAAAACTGTTTTTT
TRBV28	TRBJ2-4	TRBD2	-	CASSSASGKLAKNIQYF	TGTGCCAGCAGTTCGGCTAGCGGGAAACTAGCCAAAAACATTCAGTACTTC
TRBV28	TRBJ2-3	TRBD2	-	CASSPPGLAGVKSSTDTQYF	TGTGCCAGCAGTCCTCCGGGACTAGCGGGAGTAAAATCGAGCACAGATACGCAGTATTTT
TRBV3-1/TRBV3-2	TRBJ2-5	TRBD1	-	CASSRTGGRETQYF	TGTGCCAGCAGCCGGACAGGGGGGAGGGAGACCCAGTACTTC
TRBV3-1/TRBV3-2	TRBJ1-3	TRBD1	-	CASSQDRAGQGRNTIYF	TGTGCCAGCAGCCAAGATAGAGCGGGACAGGGTCGGAACACCATATATTTT
TRBV29-1	TRBJ2-1	-	-	CSTNSYNEQFF	TGCAGCACTAACTCCTACAATGAGCAGTTCTTC
TRBV5-6	TRBJ2-1	TRBD2	-	CASSLFRLAGYNEQFF	TGTGCCAGCAGCTTGTTCAGACTAGCGGGCTACAATGAGCAGTTCTTC
TRBV19	TRBJ2-1	TRBD2	-	CASSIAPAGVHEQFF	TGTGCCAGTAGTATAGCCCCAGCGGGAGTCCATGAGCAGTTCTTC
TRBV6-5	TRBJ2-5	TRBD1	once	CASSLDRARTQYF	TGTGCCAGCAGTTTAGACAGGGCCCGGACCCAGTACTTC
TRBV30	TRBJ2-2	TRBD2	-	CAWSVLGGGGTGELFF	TGTGCCTGGAGTGTACTGGGGGGGGGAGGCACCGGGGAGCTGTTTTTT
TRBV27	TRBJ1-1	-	-	CASSQLGLMNTEAFF	TGTGCCAGCAGTCAACTGGGACTGATGAACACTGAAGCTTTCTTT
TRBV5-1	TRBJ2-1	-	-	CASSAGHLSVDEQFF	TGCGCCAGCAGCGCAGGACATCTTTCCGTCGATGAGCAGTTCTTC
TRBV6-1	TRBJ2-2	-	-	CASSEGRGSYANTGELFF	TGTGCCAGCAGTGAAGGAAGGGGGTCCTATGCGAACACCGGGGAGCTGTTTTTT
TRBV9	TRBJ2-2	-	-	CASSVVTAGELFF	TGTGCCAGCAGCGTAGTAACTGCAGGGGAGCTGTTTTTT
TRBV7-2	TRBJ2-1	-	-	CASSLVTGFEQFF	TGTGCCAGCAGCTTAGTAACGGGGTTTGAGCAGTTCTTC
TRBV19	TRBJ1-2	-	-	CASSIRGRLLYGYTF	TGTGCCAGTAGTATCAGGGGACGACTACTTTATGGCTACACCTTC
TRBV11-2	TRBJ2-7	TRBD1	-	CASSLVRQGNYEQYF	TGTGCCAGCAGCTTAGTTAGACAGGGAAACTACGAGCAGTACTTC
TRBV7-2	TRBJ2-7	TRBD2	-	CASSLQSGGSYEQYF	TGTGCCAGCAGCTTACAAAGCGGGGGCTCCTACGAGCAGTACTTC
TRBV30	TRBJ2-1	-	once	CAWSVNGIRDEQFF	TGTGCCTGGAGTGTAAACGGGATAAGGGATGAGCAGTTCTTC
TRBV27	TRBJ2-5	TRBD1	-	CASSFWPGQAQETQYF	TGTGCCAGCAGTTTCTGGCCGGGACAGGCACAAGAGACCCAGTACTTC
TRBV21-1	TRBJ2-3	-	-	CASSPIQLTSGSPPDTQYF	TGTGCCAGCAGCCCTATACAATTAACTAGCGGGAGTCCCCCAGATACGCAGTATTTT
TRBV6-5	TRBJ1-5	TRBD1	-	CASLRTGGGNQPQHF	TGTGCCAGCTTACGGACAGGGGGTGGCAATCAGCCCCAGCATTTT
TRBV28	TRBJ2-7	TRBD1	-	CASSPTGTGGHEQYF	TGTGCCAGCAGTCCCACCGGGACAGGGGGCCACGAGCAGTACTTC
TRBV11-2	TRBJ2-3	TRBD2	-	CASSLDKGLVEYF	TGTGCCAGCAGCTTAGATAAGGGACTAGTTGAGTATTTT
TRBV28	TRBJ2-1	TRBD2	-	CATGSGMGRAYNEQFF	TGTGCCACCGGGAGCGGGATGGGGAGGGCCTACAATGAGCAGTTCTTC
TRBV7-7	TRBJ2-7	-	-	CASSRTPSEQYF	TGTGCCAGCAGCCGGACTCCCTCCGAGCAGTACTTC
TRBV7-9	TRBJ2-2	TRBD2	once	CASSMGLAGSGGELFF	TGTGCCAGCAGCATGGGACTAGCGGGTAGTGGCGGGGAGCTGTTTTTT